This T cell receptor (beta chain) emerged from a study of cytomegalovirus exposure and HLA in healthy donors (TCRdb year 2017). Broadly, across the study: According to an earlier analysis of 450 to 650 of the donors, roughly 180 million T cells yielded 90 million to 140 million unique TCR beta sequences and 276 Gb of sequence data. Roughly 310 gigabases of sequencing data and 70 million to 85 million unique TCR sequences were included in an early release covering around 650 HLA-typed donors. Among the roughly 400 genotyped donors, around 81% belonged to the genetic ancestry cluster associated with self-reported Caucasian donors. The study aimed to test whether signatures of past pathogen exposure could be identified by cataloging public T cell receptors. The T cell repertoires of around 670 subjects were profiled by immunosequencing and related to cytomegalovirus serostatus. Along with the approximately 650-subject first cohort, a separate validation cohort of around 120 different subjects was used. High-throughput TCR immunosequencing, statistical association of individual TCRs with disease status, and machine learning were combined to predict cytomegalovirus infection status. A later analysis re-analyzed previously published TCR beta repertoires from about 600 donors and added high-resolution HLA genotyping to study TCR occurrence patterns. In the later analysis, no new phenotypic data were used to find candidate immune exposures; instead, reliance was placed on TCR beta sequences and their occurrence across donors. An earlier analysis of several hundred of the donors applied high-throughput TCR beta sequencing to assess whether each TCR beta V gene segment acted as functional or pseudogenic. Donor age, sex, ethnicity and CMV serostatus were compiled together with the repertoire data. A later genetic analysis took genome-wide SNP genotypes for about 55% of the roughly 700 donors and used that subset as a discovery cohort. Every discovery cohort repertoire had been produced on one sequencing platform. Both class I and class II loci were covered by HLA typing, at four-digit resolution. Typing coverage differed by locus: A, B, C, DRB1 and DQB1 were typed in roughly 620-630 donors, DQA1 in about 550, DPA1 in roughly 590, and DPB1 in 400 to 490. A few DR-DQ haplotypes were treated as single units for association and clustering because of strong linkage in the cohort. On average, around 230,000 unique TCR beta nucleotide sequences were sequenced per donor among 300 to 500 genotyped donors of the cohort, with 15% to 20% of those sequences being non-productive.

Library construction relied on the immunoSEQ multiplex PCR assay. For the multiplex PCR, a mixture combining 60 forward primers for TCR Vbeta segments and 13 reverse primers for TCR Jbeta segments was used. The CDR3 region of rearranged TCR beta genes was amplified from genomic DNA with a multiplex PCR assay. The amplified TCR beta libraries were sequenced on the Illumina HiSeq System as 87-base-pair reads. For the original study's pipeline: A later analysis tallied 75 million to 95 million unique TCR beta chains across the 666 repertoires, and approximately 11 million of those chains were shared by two or more donors. Raw reads were error-corrected and collapsed into unique sequences by a nearest-neighbor algorithm in which closely related sequences were merged to remove PCR and sequencing errors. To assign V, D and J gene segments, CDR3 sequences were aligned to IMGT reference sequences. For a sequence to be retained, a match of at least six nucleotides was required to both a V gene segment and a J gene segment. Rearrangements were called productive when the CDR3 lacked stop codons and stayed in frame with V and J; all others were non-productive. Following IMGT convention, CDR3 was defined as the stretch from the second conserved V-encoded cysteine up to the conserved J-encoded phenylalanine. The earlier analysis of some 600 of the donors excluded sequences that lacked an unambiguous match to a single V gene segment. In an earlier analysis of a few hundred of the donors, a V segment was called functional when productive rearrangements were above 56.7%, and segregating when the standard deviation between donors exceeded 5%. To diagnose cytomegalovirus status from the catalog of TCR beta chain sequences, a statistical classification framework was built. A later analysis assigned V and J genes by comparing TCR nucleotide sequences with IMGT/GENE-DB human TR gene sequences. In a later analysis, CDR3 sequences and most-parsimonious VDJ recombination scenarios were assigned using the TCRdist pipeline. In a later analysis, every TCR beta chain was defined by the combination of its CDR3 amino acid sequence and its V-gene family, and reads without a unique V-gene family were dropped. To address suspected cross-contamination and a sequencing artifact, a later analysis removed some 620 highly shared, low-generation-probability nucleotide sequences. In a later analysis, a clonal expansion index was calculated for each public chain from normalized within-repertoire ranks of inferred template counts. Generation probabilities in a later analysis came from a VDJ recombination model fitted to out-of-frame rearrangements, and those results were checked against IGoR. In a later analysis, TCR-TCR, TCR-HLA and TCR-CMV co-occurrence was scored with hypergeometric tests, and a repertoire-size bias correction was applied to TCR pairs. False discovery rates were estimated in a later analysis by permuting HLA or CMV assignments 20 times. In a later analysis, co-occurring TCRs were grouped with DBSCAN, and TCRdist sequence similarity was added when clustering was performed within HLA-allele-positive subsets. Repertoires with fewer than 30,000 or more than 120,000 public chains were left out of co-occurrence clustering, as were about 5 repertoires with anomalous nucleotide sharing. The table was pulled from immuneACCESS by TCRdb, which kept in-frame rearrangements only. Such tables lose some clones; where checked, under half of the loss comes from unresolved V genes, and the rest has no known cause. That table furnishes V, J and clone size, whereas the DNA furnished D and trimming. This sample lists around 150,000 clones; about 79% were detected once. The ten largest clonotypes hold roughly 4.5% of the sample.

Remarks on this clone: It lacks a known antigen. At one end, the junction sequence differs from germline, possibly due to a read error.

General findings and caveats noted by the study authors: Correlated functional status among segregating V segments might reflect linkage disequilibrium, but an unknown experimental factor could not be ruled out. In a later genetic analysis, fewer N-insertions in productive TCRs were reported among donors in an Asian-associated ancestry cluster than the roughly 640-donor mean. Only TCR beta chains were sequenced in this cohort, and the absence of alpha or paired-chain data limited detectable features. It was suggested by the authors that the approach could potentially be generalized to other disease states and immunological phenotypes. Compared with equally common non-associated chains, HLA-associated TCR beta chains in a later analysis were more clonally expanded and had lower generation probabilities. An association between a missense DCLRE1C variant and V-gene and J-gene trimming of TCR beta chains was found in a later genetic analysis and replicated in an independent cohort. According to a later analysis, TCR association rates differed among HLA loci, with DRB1 alleles showing the most associated TCRs and HLA-C alleles showing the fewest. The sequencing pipeline was judged likely to have produced a cluster of highly shared sequence variants as a technical artifact. An earlier analysis of approximately 500 of the donors showed that most TCR beta V segments appeared in productive rearrangements either about 90% or about 30% of the time, which broadly matched IMGT annotations. In the study, around 150 TCR beta chains were listed as associated with cytomegalovirus. Because HLA typing was missing for some donors at each locus, association tests included only the typed subset. A further reported finding was that TCR beta sequences accurately predicted the HLA-A and HLA-B alleles for most subjects in the first cohort. CMV serostatus was the only immune exposure information available for the cohort. Specific HLA alleles were associated with 16,951 TCR beta sequences at a false discovery rate of 0.05 in a later analysis. In vitro tests confirmed that a few of the cytomegalovirus-associated TCR beta chains recognize cytomegalovirus antigens. Presence/absence analyses assumed roughly uniform sequencing depth across donors, an assumption that may not hold. Across donors, most TCR sequences were observed very rarely, whereas some public TCRs were present in many individuals. The classifier was reported to diagnose cytomegalovirus status with high specificity and sensitivity in both the original and validation cohorts. When HLA alleles, especially DR and DQ, strongly co-occurred, TCR associations were difficult to assign to individual alleles. According to a later analysis, most CMV-associated TCR beta chains appeared to be HLA-restricted, and the HLA associations seemed to be driven largely by CMV exposure. A later analysis reported that several top co-occurrence clusters appeared linked to parvovirus B19, influenza, CMV and Epstein-Barr virus. Because counts were too low, roughly 18 rarely observed V segments, including chromosome 9 orphons, were left out of the earlier analysis of 587 of the donors.

The cohort consisted of 650 to 700 healthy bone marrow donors. At the time of sampling, every cohort member was nominally healthy, though immune exposures that went unrecorded were likely present. The donor tested CMV seropositive and was one of the 289 seropositive cohort members. Each donor provided a peripheral blood sample, and peripheral blood mononuclear cells were used for TCR beta sequencing. Genomic DNA was extracted from the blood cell samples with the Qiagen DNeasy Blood Extraction Kit. The clonotype was recovered from a man aged 40-50 years in good health and CMV-seropositive. Sequenced: PBMCs.

The DNA sequence reads TGTACCAGCAGCCCCAGCGGGAGGCGATCCTACGAGCAGTACTTC. The encoded protein is CTSSPSGRRSYEQYF. The chain was built from TRBV7-8 and TRBJ2-7, with 9 bases in between that match TRBD2. CDR1 and CDR2 were assigned from the germline V gene as SGHVS and FQNEAQ. The CDR3 sequence holds 15 residues, the cysteine and phenylalanine included. Solely the CDR3 DNA is kept, with 45 bases framed from the first base.